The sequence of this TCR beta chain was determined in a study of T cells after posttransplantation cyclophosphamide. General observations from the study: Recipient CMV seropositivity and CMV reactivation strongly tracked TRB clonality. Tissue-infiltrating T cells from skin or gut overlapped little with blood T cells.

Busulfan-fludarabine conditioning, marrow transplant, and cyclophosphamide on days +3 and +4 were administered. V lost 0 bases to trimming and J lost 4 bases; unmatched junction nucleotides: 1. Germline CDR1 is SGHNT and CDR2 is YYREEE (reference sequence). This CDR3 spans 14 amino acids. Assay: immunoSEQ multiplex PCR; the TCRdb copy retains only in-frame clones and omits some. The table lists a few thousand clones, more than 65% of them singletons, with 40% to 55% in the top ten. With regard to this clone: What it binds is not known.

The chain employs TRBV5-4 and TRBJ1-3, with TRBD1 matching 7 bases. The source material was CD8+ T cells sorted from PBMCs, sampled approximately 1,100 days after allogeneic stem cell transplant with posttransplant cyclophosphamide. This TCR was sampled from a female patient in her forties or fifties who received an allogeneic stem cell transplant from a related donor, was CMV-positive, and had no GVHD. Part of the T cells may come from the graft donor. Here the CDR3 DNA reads TGTGCCAGCAGCTTGGACAGGGGAGGAAACACCATATATTTT. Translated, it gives CASSLDRGGNTIYF.